This T cell receptor beta chain was identified in a study of tissue T cells after allogeneic stem cell transplantation (dated by TCRdb to 2022 to 2024). Regarding the study in general: The study profiled TCR beta repertoires in many tissues obtained from research autopsies of patients with and without GVHD, and also in mouse models of GVHD. On the human side, the study was prospective and observational, with no blinding or randomization. General study outcomes and caveats: Which tissue TCRs were alloreactive or antigen-specific was not determined in the study, and some clones might have been persisting host cells. Within patients, how anatomically similar tissues were was a major factor shaping TCR repertoire composition, regardless of disease or transplant status. Only a few T cell clones appeared in more than one patient, yet motif-based clustering showed tissue-specific repertoire signatures that were shared between patients. The patient cohort was small and clinically heterogeneous, and sampling depth was acknowledged as a limitation. In both patients and mice, T cells from blood and spleen covered only a limited part of the TCR repertoire found in tissues.

For CDR1 and CDR2, the germline V gene (reference sequence) lists FNHDT and SITEND. Inclusive of the bounding cysteine and phenylalanine, the CDR3 is 14 residues long. Sequencing covers 39 bases of the CDR3, shown here with the frame starting at base 1. After removal of 5 bases from V and 2 bases from J, the junction retains 3 bases not matched to a gene. As concerns this clone: Its antigen is unknown. Because the receptor is murine, the gene names and germline sequences shown are mouse ones. The missing CDR3 end, 1 residue past where the read stops, is filled in from the germline J gene.

The method was the immunoSEQ multiplex PCR assay. Adaptive Biotechnologies performed the TCRbeta CDR3 sequencing at survey depth and reported CDR3 sequences, V/J genes, productive frequency and template counts. Amplification of TCR beta CDR3 regions started from genomic DNA instead of RNA. In the authors' own workflow: Pairwise repertoire overlap between tissues was quantified with Jensen-Shannon divergence, where 1 means complete divergence and 0 identical. Based on pairwise JSD values, tissues were grouped by single-linkage agglomerative hierarchical clustering, and the results were shown as dendrograms. GLIPH2 was run on all patient samples with simulation_depth 1000, kmer_min_depth 3 and cdr3_length_cutoff 8, and groups with more than two unique CDR3s were retained. A standardized tissue-overlap score extrapolated Jaccard GLIPH-group overlap across patients to a standard repertoire size of 1000 clones. Linear mixed-effect models, with tissue as a fixed effect and individual as a random effect, were used to test how diversity related to clinical or experimental variables. TCRdb limited this immuneACCESS table to in-frame rearrangements with V and J called. A share of clones is missing; checked studies link under half to unresolved V genes, and the rest is unexplained. V, J and clone size are taken as reported in that table, and D and trimming were inferred from the DNA itself. The sample yields about 48,000 clones; nearly 75% were counted once. Roughly 0.7% of the sample goes to the ten largest clones.

The sequence was obtained from a pool of C57BL/6 mice in good health. In this chain, TRBV19 is recombined with TRBJ2-3; the central 9 bases match TRBD1. Sequenced: sorted cells pooled from one or two spleens. Partial CDR3 DNA: TGTGCCAGCAGCCGGGACAGGGTTGCAGAAACGCTGTAT. Its protein is CASSRDRVAETLY. The full CDR3 is CASSRDRVAETLYF. The full variable domain, completed from the reference TRBV19 and TRBJ2-3 proteins outside the CDR3, reads GGIITQTPKFLIGQEGQKLTLKCQQNFNHDTMYWYRQDSGKGLRLIYYSITENDLQKGDLSEGYDASREKKSSFSLTVTSAQKNEMAVFLCASSRDRVAETLYFGSGTRLTVL.